A single T cell receptor (beta chain) is shown here with its context. The source of the sample is a study of CD8 T cells in Susac syndrome. About 0.45 to 1 ug RNA was reverse transcribed with random hexamers. TCRdb redid the calling of the immunoSEQ multiplex PCR reads with MiXCR, one entry per CDR3 protein. The data hold 120,000 to 150,000 distinct CDR3 sequences, with nearly 97% observed a single time. Germline CDR1 is SNHLY and CDR2 is FYNNEI. There are 15 residues in the CDR3. With V trimmed by 7 bases and J by 9 bases, 15 bases remained unmatched. The clonotype comes from a human donor with Susac syndrome. The V and J genes are TRBV2 and TRBJ1-5, with 7 bases aligning to TRBD1. Sequencing was performed on CD4+ T cells from PBMCs. The CDR3 loop is CASNRRQGSSTPQHF. The CDR3 bases are TGTGCCAGCAATAGGAGACAGGGAAGTTCGACGCCCCAGCATTTT.